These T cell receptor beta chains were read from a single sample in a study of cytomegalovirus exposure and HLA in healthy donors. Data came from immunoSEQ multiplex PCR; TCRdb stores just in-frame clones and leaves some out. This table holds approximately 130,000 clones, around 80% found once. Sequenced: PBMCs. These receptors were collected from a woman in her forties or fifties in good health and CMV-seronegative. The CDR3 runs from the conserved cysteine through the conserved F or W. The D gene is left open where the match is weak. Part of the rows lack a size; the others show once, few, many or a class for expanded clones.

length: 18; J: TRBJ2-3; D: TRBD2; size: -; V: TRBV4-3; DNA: TGCGCCAGCAGCCACCCGTCTGCGGGAGGGCCTCACCGGGATACGCAGTATTTT; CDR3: CASSHPSAGGPHRDTQYF
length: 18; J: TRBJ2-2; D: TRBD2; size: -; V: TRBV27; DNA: TGTGCCAGCAGCCATGGGACTAGCGGGAGTGGGTACACCGGGGAGCTGTTTTTT; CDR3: CASSHGTSGSGYTGELFF
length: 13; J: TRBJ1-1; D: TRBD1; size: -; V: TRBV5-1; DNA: TGCGCCAGCACAAACAGGGGCCGGAGTGAAGCTTTCTTT; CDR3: CASTNRGRSEAFF
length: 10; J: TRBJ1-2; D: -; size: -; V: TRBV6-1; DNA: TGTGCCAGCAGCTCCTATGGCTACACCTTC; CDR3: CASSSYGYTF
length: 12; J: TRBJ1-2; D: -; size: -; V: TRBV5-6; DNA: TGTGCCAGCAGCTTCATTGGCAGGAGCTACACCTTC; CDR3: CASSFIGRSYTF
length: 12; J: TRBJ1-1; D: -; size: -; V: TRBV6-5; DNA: TGTGCCAGCAGTTACCCCCCCAGTGAAGCTTTCTTT; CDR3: CASSYPPSEAFF
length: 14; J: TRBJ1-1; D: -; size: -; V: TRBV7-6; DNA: TGTGCCAGCAGCTTAGCGGGACAGAACACTGAAGCTTTCTTT; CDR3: CASSLAGQNTEAFF
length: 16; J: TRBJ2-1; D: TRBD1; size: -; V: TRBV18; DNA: TGTGCCAGCTCACCACCTACGGGACAGGGGCCTCGAGAGCAGTTCTTC; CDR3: CASSPPTGQGPREQFF
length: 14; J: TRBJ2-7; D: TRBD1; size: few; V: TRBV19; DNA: TGTGCCAGTAGCACCGGGACAGGCCCTTACGAGCAGTACTTC; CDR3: CASSTGTGPYEQYF
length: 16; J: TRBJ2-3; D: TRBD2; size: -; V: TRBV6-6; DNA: TGTGCCAGCAACCCTGGACTAGCGTGGAGCACAGATACGCAGTATTTT; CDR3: CASNPGLAWSTDTQYF
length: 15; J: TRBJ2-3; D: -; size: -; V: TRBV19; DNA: TGTGCCAGTAGGTCCCGGGTTAGATTCACAGATACGCAGTATTTT; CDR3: CASRSRVRFTDTQYF
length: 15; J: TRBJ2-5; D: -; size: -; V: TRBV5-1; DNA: TGCGCCAGCAGCCGGGGGGACAGGTCGCAAGAGACCCAGTACTTC; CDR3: CASSRGDRSQETQYF
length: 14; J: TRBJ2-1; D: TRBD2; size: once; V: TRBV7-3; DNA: TGTGCCAGCAGCCCCGCGGGAGTAGACAATGAGCAGTTCTTC; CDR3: CASSPAGVDNEQFF
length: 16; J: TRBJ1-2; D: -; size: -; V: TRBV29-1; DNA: TGCAGCGTTGAACGGCAGGGGCGAACGGCTAACTATGGCTACACCTTC; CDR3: CSVERQGRTANYGYTF
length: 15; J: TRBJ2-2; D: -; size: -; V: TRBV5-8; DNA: TGTGCCAGCAGCTTGCTTGTCAGGGACACCGGGGAGCTGTTTTTT; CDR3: CASSLLVRDTGELFF
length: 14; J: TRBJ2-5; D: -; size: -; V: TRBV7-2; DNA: TGTGCCAGCACCTTGAGGGCGGGCCAAGAGACCCAGTACTTC; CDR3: CASTLRAGQETQYF
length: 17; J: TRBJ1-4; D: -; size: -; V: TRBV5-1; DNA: TGCGCCAGCAGCTTGGCCCCTAGTAAAGGTAGTGATGAAAAACTGTTTTTT; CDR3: CASSLAPSKGSDEKLFF
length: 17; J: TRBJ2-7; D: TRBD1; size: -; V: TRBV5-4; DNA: TGTGCCAGCAGCTTGGGCCCAGACAGGGGGTCCCCGTACGAGCAGTACTTC; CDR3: CASSLGPDRGSPYEQYF
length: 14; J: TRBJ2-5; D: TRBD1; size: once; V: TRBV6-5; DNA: TGTGCCAGCAGTCGGTGGACAGGGGTTGAGACCCAGTACTTC; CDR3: CASSRWTGVETQYF
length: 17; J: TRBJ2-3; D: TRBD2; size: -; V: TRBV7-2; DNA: TGTGCCAGCAGCTTAGCTGATAGCGGGAGGGGGACAGATACGCAGTATTTT; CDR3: CASSLADSGRGTDTQYF
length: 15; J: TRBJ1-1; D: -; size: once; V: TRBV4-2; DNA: TGTGCCAGCTTAAGGCAGGGGACCGTGAACCCTGAAGCTTTCTTT; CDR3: CASLRQGTVNPEAFF
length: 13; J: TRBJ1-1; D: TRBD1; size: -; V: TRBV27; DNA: TGTGCCAGCAGTCTTGGGACAGGCCGAGAAGCTTTCTTT; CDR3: CASSLGTGREAFF
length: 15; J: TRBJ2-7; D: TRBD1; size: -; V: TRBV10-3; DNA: TGTGCCATCAGTGGGCCCGGGACAGGGGACAACGAGCAGTACTTC; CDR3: CAISGPGTGDNEQYF
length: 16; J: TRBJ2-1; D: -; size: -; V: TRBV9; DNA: TGTGCCAGCAGCGTTACCGGGCCCAAGGGGTACAATGAGCAGTTCTTC; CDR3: CASSVTGPKGYNEQFF
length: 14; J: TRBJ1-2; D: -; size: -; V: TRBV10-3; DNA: TGTGCCATCAGTGGTCCGACAGTTAACTATGGCTACACCTTC; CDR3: CAISGPTVNYGYTF
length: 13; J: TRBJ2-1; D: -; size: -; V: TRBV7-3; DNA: TGTGCCAGCAGCCTTACTAGAGAGAAATCCCAGTTCTTC; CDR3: CASSLTREKSQFF
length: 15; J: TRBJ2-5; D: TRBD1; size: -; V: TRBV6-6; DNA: TGTGCCAGCAGTCCACCGGGACAGGGAGACGAGACCCAGTACTTC; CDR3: CASSPPGQGDETQYF
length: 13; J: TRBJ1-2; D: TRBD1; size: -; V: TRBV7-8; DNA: TGTGCCAGCAGCCGGGACAGCAACTATGGCTACACCTTC; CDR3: CASSRDSNYGYTF
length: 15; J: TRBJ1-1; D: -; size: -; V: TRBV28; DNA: TGTGCCAGCAGTTCCCAAGGACAGTTAAACACTGAAGCTTTCTTT; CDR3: CASSSQGQLNTEAFF
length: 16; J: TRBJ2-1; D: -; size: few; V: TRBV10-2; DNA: TGCGCCAGCAGTGAGTCGGGGCTCGCCCCCCCGAAAGGGCAGTTCTTC; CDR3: CASSESGLAPPKGQFF
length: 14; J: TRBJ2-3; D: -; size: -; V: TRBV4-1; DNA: TGCGCCAGCAGCCAAGAGAGAACCACAGATACGCAGTATTTT; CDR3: CASSQERTTDTQYF
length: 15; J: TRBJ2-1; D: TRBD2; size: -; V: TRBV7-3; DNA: TGTGCCAGCAGCTTTCTGGCGGGAGTGGGCAATGAGCAGTTCTTC; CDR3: CASSFLAGVGNEQFF
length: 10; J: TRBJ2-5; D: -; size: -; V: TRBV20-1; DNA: TGCAGTGTCGCCGACATTACCCAGTACTTC; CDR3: CSVADITQYF
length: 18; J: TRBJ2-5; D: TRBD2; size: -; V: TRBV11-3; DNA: TGTGCCAGCAGCTTAGGCCCCAGCGTCGGGGGAGGGCAAGAGACCCAGTACTTC; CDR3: CASSLGPSVGGGQETQYF
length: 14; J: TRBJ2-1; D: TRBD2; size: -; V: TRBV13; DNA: TGTGCCTGCGAGACAGCGGGAGGGGTTAATGAGCAGTTCTTC; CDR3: CACETAGGVNEQFF
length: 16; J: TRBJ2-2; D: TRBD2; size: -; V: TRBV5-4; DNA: TGTGCCACCCCGGGGGTAGCGGGAGTTGGCACCGGGGAGCTGTTTTTT; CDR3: CATPGVAGVGTGELFF
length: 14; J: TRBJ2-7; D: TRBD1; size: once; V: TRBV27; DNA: TGTGCCAGCAGTGTGACAGGGGCCCTCTACGAGCAGTACTTC; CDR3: CASSVTGALYEQYF
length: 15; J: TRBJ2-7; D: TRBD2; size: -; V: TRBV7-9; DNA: TGTGCCAGCAGCCCGGAGGGGGGCGGGAGGTACGAGCAGTACTTC; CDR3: CASSPEGGGRYEQYF
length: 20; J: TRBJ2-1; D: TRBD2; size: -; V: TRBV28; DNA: TGTGCCAGCAGTCCGGGGACTAGCGGGAATAAAGGGGTCCTCTACAATGAGCAGTTCTTC; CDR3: CASSPGTSGNKGVLYNEQFF
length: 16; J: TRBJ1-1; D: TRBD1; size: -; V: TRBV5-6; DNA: TGTGCCAGCAGCTTGGCACCGGACAGGGTGAACACTGAAGCTTTCTTT; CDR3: CASSLAPDRVNTEAFF
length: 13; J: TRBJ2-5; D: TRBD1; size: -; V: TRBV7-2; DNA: TGTGCCAGCTCCTGGACAGGGGGAGAGACCCAGTACTTC; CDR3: CASSWTGGETQYF
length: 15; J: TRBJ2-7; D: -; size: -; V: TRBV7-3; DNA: TGTGCCAGCAGCTTAACCGGGGGGCTGTACGAAGAGCAGTACTTC; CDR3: CASSLTGGLYEEQYF
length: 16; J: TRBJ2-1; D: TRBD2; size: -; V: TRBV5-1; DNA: TGCGCCAGCAGCTTGGAAAGTGGGACTAGCTGGAATGAGCAGTTCTTC; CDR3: CASSLESGTSWNEQFF
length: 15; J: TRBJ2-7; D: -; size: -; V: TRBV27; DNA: TGTGCCAGCAGTTTCCGTATTTCCCAGGCCTACGAGCAGTACTTC; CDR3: CASSFRISQAYEQYF
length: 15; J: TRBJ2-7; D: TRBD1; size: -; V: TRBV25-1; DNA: TGTGCCAGCAGTGGCGAGGACAGGGGGTCTTACGAGCAGTACTTC; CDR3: CASSGEDRGSYEQYF